This TCR beta chain was retrieved from a study of control samples from healthy donors and cancer patients. The trim removed 5 bases at V and 7 bases at J, leaving 5 bases unmatched. In germline, CDR1 is SGHTA, CDR2 FQGNSA. This CDR3 has 14 amino acids. The table came from immunoSEQ multiplex PCR; TCRdb's copy has only in-frame clones and leaves some out. The sample includes 85,000 to 95,000 clones, about 88% of them seen just once. The V call is TRBV7-2, the J call TRBJ2-1; 10 nucleotides align to TRBD2. The TCR was taken from a woman in her seventies in good health. The material sequenced was blood. For the CDR3, the DNA is TGTGCCAGCAGCACGAGCGGGAGGGCGAATGAGCAGTTCTTC. Translating gives CASSTSGRANEQFF.